The source of this T cell receptor (beta chain) is a study of cytomegalovirus exposure and HLA in healthy donors. Findings and caveats of the study: CMV serostatus was the only recorded immune exposure for donors.

Trimming took 0 bases from V and 2 from J; bases not matched to a gene: 5. The CDR3 length is 16 residues. Germline assignment: CDR1 LNHNV and CDR2 YYDKDF (reference sequence). This PCR relied on a set of 60 Vbeta primers and 13 Jbeta primers. The assay was immunoSEQ multiplex PCR, and TCRdb's table has in-frame clones only and misses some. The repertoire holds roughly 150,000 clones, approximately 81% seen once, with roughly 2.4% in the top ten. In the case of this clone: The target antigen is unknown.

The J gene is TRBJ2-7, the V gene TRBV15, with 9 bases matching TRBD1. The receptor comes from a woman aged 18-29 years in good health and CMV-seronegative. The sample comprised PBMCs. The CDR3 spells CATSREIGQGTYEQYF. CDR3 nucleotide sequence: TGTGCCACCAGCAGAGAGATAGGACAGGGGACCTACGAGCAGTACTTC.